Shown below are 20 T cell receptor beta chains from a single sample sequenced in a study of T cell changes during pregnancy in multiple sclerosis. Data came from immunoSEQ multiplex PCR; TCRdb stores just in-frame clones and leaves some out. The sample consists of some 80,000 clones, roughly 92% of them appearing once. This sample comprised peripheral blood, obtained in the first trimester of pregnancy. These receptors were taken from a female donor with multiple sclerosis, enrolled in a pregnancy study.

The V call is TRBV15, the J call TRBJ2-7; D may be TRBD2 (6 bases). The CDR3 length is 14 residues. The V gene lost 4 bases and the J gene lost 4 bases, with 14 bases spanning the gap. CDR1 and CDR2 (germline): LNHNV, YYDKDF (reference sequence). The CDR3 sequence is CATSMSWTNYEQYF. CDR3 in DNA: TGTGCCACCAGCATGTCGTGGACTAATTACGAGCAGTACTTC.

V is TRBV6-1 and J is TRBJ2-1; the match to TRBD1 covers 7 bases. The CDR3 totals 15 residues. V lost 4 bases and J lost 7; bases outside the gene matches: 10. Germline CDR1 is MNHNS and CDR2 is SASEGT. The CDR3 nucleotides read TGTGCCAGCAGTGGTCGGGACAGCCATGTAAATGAGCAGTTCTTC. It is translated as CASSGRDSHVNEQFF.

The V call is TRBV5-1, the J call TRBJ2-7; D possibly corresponds to TRBD2 (6 bases). The CDR3 runs 13 residues. Germline V gene lookup returns CDR1 SGHRS and CDR2 YFSETQ. V lost 7 bases to trimming and J lost 0 bases, with 11 bases between them. In DNA, the CDR3 is TGCGCCAGCGCGGCGGGAAGCTCCTACGAGCAGTACTTC. Protein: CASAAGSSYEQYF.

The J gene is TRBJ1-2, the V gene TRBV6-4; D possibly corresponds to TRBD1 (5 bases). Trimming shortened V by 0 bases and J by 6 bases, and 11 bases separated the two germline ends. This CDR3 is built from 14 residues. The germline gives CDR1 MRHNA, CDR2 SNTAGT. The CDR3 DNA sequence: TGTGCCAGCAGTGACTCGGGGGGTGTGAATGGCTACACCTTC. This encodes CASSDSGGVNGYTF.

The chain joins TRBV28 to TRBJ1-4, with TRBD1 matching 11 bases. Per the germline V gene, CDR1 is MDHEN and CDR2 is SYDVKM. The CDR3 contains 15 residues. V was clipped by 5 bases and J by 7 bases; unmatched bases: 6. CDR3 loop: CASSKGGTGGEKLFF. In DNA, the CDR3 is TGTGCCAGCAGTAAAGGGGGGACAGGGGGTGAAAAACTGTTTTTT. The entire variable domain, with the rest obtained from reference TRBV28 and TRBJ1-4, is as follows: DVKVTQSSRYLVKRTGEKVFLECVQDMDHENMFWYRQDPGLGLRLIYFSYDVKMKEKGDIPEGYSVSREKKERFSLILESASTNQTSMYLCASSKGGTGGEKLFFGSGTQLSVL.

The sample holds a few counts of this clone. The CDR3 nucleotides read TGCGCCAGCAGCTTGCGACAGGGGGACTCTGGGGCCAACGTCCTGACTTTC. Its protein is CASSLRQGDSGANVLTF. The J gene is TRBJ2-6, the V gene TRBV5-1, with TRBD1 identical over 9 bases. Trimming took 1 base from V and 0 from J; bases not matched to a gene: 2. Germline CDR1 and CDR2: SGHRS and YFSETQ. This CDR3 is built from 17 residues.

This clone was detected only a few times. V usage is TRBV5-1 and J usage is TRBJ2-3, with 12 positions matching TRBD2. The germline gives CDR1 SGHRS, CDR2 YFSETQ. The CDR3 extends over 17 amino acids. The trim removed 4 bases at V and 2 bases at J, leaving 8 bases unmatched. CDR3 in amino acids: CASSRTRLAGVTDTQYF. CDR3 bases: TGCGCCAGCAGCCGCACTAGACTAGCGGGGGTCACAGATACGCAGTATTTT.

This chain uses TRBV5-4 with TRBJ2-1; 8 nucleotides line up with TRBD2. The CDR3 length is 11 residues. From germline, CDR1 is SGHNT and CDR2 YYREEE (reference sequence). The V gene end was trimmed by 1 base and the J gene end by 12 bases; junction bases not matched to a gene: 0. In DNA, the CDR3 is TGTGCCAGCAGCTTGCGGGAGGGGCAGTTCTTC. Residues: CASSLREGQFF.

The V and J genes are TRBV18 and TRBJ2-3, with D perhaps matching TRBD1 (5 bases). V gave up 0 bases and J gave up 5 bases, with 6 bases separating them. The length of the CDR3 is 13 residues. The germline V gene has CDR1 KGHSH and CDR2 LQKENI. The chain's CDR3 is CASSPPGRDTQYF. Here the CDR3 DNA reads TGTGCCAGCTCACCACCGGGGCGAGATACGCAGTATTTT.

The chain couples TRBV28 to TRBJ2-2; D is ambiguous. Germline CDR1 is MDHEN and CDR2 is SYDVKM. V was trimmed by 11 bases and J by 2 bases, leaving 12 bases between them. The CDR3 contains 13 residues. CDR3 loop: CAAQLLNTGELFF. CDR3 coding DNA: TGTGCCGCGCAACTCCTAAACACCGGGGAGCTGTTTTTT.

The chain carries TRBV4-3 and TRBJ1-6, with D possibly TRBD1 on 6 matching bases. Trimming removed 0 bases at V and 5 bases at J, with 11 bases between. CDR1 LGHNA and CDR2 YSLEER come from the germline V gene. The CDR3 is made up of 16 amino acids. Here the CDR3 reads CASSQEPTGHNSPLHF. As DNA, the CDR3 is TGCGCCAGCAGCCAAGAACCGACAGGCCATAATTCACCCCTCCACTTT.

The V and J genes are TRBV6-1 and TRBJ2-7, with 8 bases lining up with TRBD2. Germline V lookup: CDR1 MNHNS, CDR2 SASEGT. The CDR3 runs 14 residues. Trimming at V came to 4 bases and at J to 3 bases, leaving 5 bases not matched to a gene. In DNA, the CDR3 is TGTGCCAGCAGTGTCAGACTAGCGTACTACGAGCAGTACTTC. Residues: CASSVRLAYYEQYF.

This rearrangement joins TRBV7-2 to TRBJ2-7, with D hard to call. The germline V and J ends were trimmed by 5 bases and 4 bases, with 9 bases remaining between them. Germline-derived CDR1 and CDR2 are SGHTA and FQGNSA. The CDR3 runs 12 residues. This CDR3 reads CASSLSYYEQYF. CDR3 DNA: TGTGCCAGCAGCCTAAGCTATTACGAGCAGTACTTC.

J is TRBJ2-5 and V is TRBV7-9; weak D call: TRBD2 (7 bases). Germline lookup yields CDR1 SEHNR and CDR2 FQNEAQ (reference sequence). This CDR3 is built from 17 residues. Deletions cut 0 bases from V and 1 base from J, with 15 bases between. The CDR3 sequence is CASSLAPARGRQETQYF. The CDR3, as DNA: TGTGCCAGCAGCTTAGCGCCTGCGCGGGGGCGCCAAGAGACCCAGTACTTC.

The chain employs TRBV28 and TRBJ2-1; 9 nucleotides agree with TRBD1. V lost 5 bases and J lost 6; bases outside the gene matches: 14. Germline CDR1 MDHEN, CDR2 SYDVKM. The CDR3 totals 17 residues. Written as DNA, the CDR3 is TGTGCCAGCAGTCCAGCGACCGGGACAGGGAACATCAATGAGCAGTTCTTC. Translating gives CASSPATGTGNINEQFF.

This chain uses TRBV11-2 with TRBJ1-1; D possibly corresponds to TRBD1 (6 bases). With 1 base removed from V and 7 bases from J, the gap between germline ends came to 13 bases. Germline-derived CDR1 and CDR2 are SGHAT and FQNNGV. CDR3 length equals 14 residues. The CDR3 spells CASSLALSGVEAFF. In nucleotides, the CDR3 is TGTGCCAGCAGCTTAGCCCTTTCAGGGGTTGAAGCTTTCTTT.

CDR3 amino acids: CASSPSASGGLTGELFF. The CDR3 coding sequence is TGTGCCAGCAGCCCGAGCGCTAGCGGGGGCCTTACCGGGGAGCTGTTTTTT. V and J are TRBV11-3 and TRBJ2-2; 10 positions match TRBD2. CDR3 size: 17 residues. Germline lookup yields CDR1 SGHNT and CDR2 YENEEA. V gave up 5 bases and J gave up 5 bases; unmatched junction bases: 11.

This clone has only a few counts. This rearrangement joins TRBV28 to TRBJ1-6; 8 bases agree with TRBD1. Germline V CDR1 and CDR2: MDHEN, SYDVKM. The CDR3 totals 14 residues. V lost 5 bases and J lost 8; bases outside the gene matches: 5. The CDR3 here is CASSRTGWDSPLHF. The CDR3 nucleotides are TGTGCCAGCAGTAGGACAGGGTGGGATTCACCCCTCCACTTT.

Turning to this clone: Other DNA sequences in this sample translate to the same CDR3. The J gene is TRBJ2-5, the V gene TRBV27; TRBD2 agrees at 10 bases. Per germline, CDR1 MNHEY and CDR2 SMNVEV (reference sequence). This CDR3 comprises 14 residues. The trim removed 2 bases at V and 4 bases at J, leaving 1 base unmatched. The CDR3, as DNA: TGTGCCAGCAGTTTAAGACTAGCGGGAGAGACCCAGTACTTC. This codes for CASSLRLAGETQYF.

The V and J genes are TRBV5-8 and TRBJ2-1, with D tentatively TRBD1 (6 bases). CDR1 is SGHTS and CDR2 is YDEGEE in the germline V gene. CDR3 length: 15 amino acids. V lost 0 bases and J lost 2, with 9 bases in between. The DNA for the CDR3 is TGTGCCAGCAGCTTGGAACAGGGAACCTACAATGAGCAGTTCTTC. This encodes CASSLEQGTYNEQFF.